This passage covers 23 T cell receptor beta chains from one sample sequenced in a study of a mutant IDH1 vaccine in newly diagnosed glioma. Using immunoSEQ multiplex PCR, the repertoire was profiled, and TCRdb retains in-frame clones only, with some absent. The sample records around 56,000 clones, less than 85% being singletons. Indicated time point: week 5, during vaccination. Each dose of the vaccine consisted of 300 ug of mutant IDH1 20-mer peptide, with topical imiquimod. Antigens for these TCRs are unknown. The source material was PBMCs, sampled from a glioma patient whose treatment included an IDH1 peptide vaccine. These receptors all come from a woman aged 18-29 years with glioma. Some clones in this sample may be carry-over from other donors' samples.

This clone appeared a single time. The chain joins TRBV19 to TRBJ2-3; possibly TRBD2 for D (6 bases). The V gene lost 7 bases and the J gene lost 3 bases, with 11 bases spanning the gap. Germline V gives CDR1 LNHDA, CDR2 SQIVND (reference sequence). The CDR3 sequence is 13 residues long. CDR3: CASKRAGTDTQYF. DNA of the CDR3: TGTGCCAGTAAAAGGGCGGGAACAGATACGCAGTATTTT.

This chain links TRBV5-1 with TRBJ1-3; maybe TRBD1 (6 bases). Germline assignment: CDR1 SGHRS and CDR2 YFSETQ. The germline V and J ends were trimmed by 4 bases and 4 bases, with 15 bases remaining between them. This CDR3 has 15 residues. The CDR3 coding sequence is TGCGCCAGCAGCCCCGCGGCGCAGGGGGGAAACACCATATATTTT. Its protein is CASSPAAQGGNTIYF.

V gene TRBV6-5 combines with J gene TRBJ1-3; TRBD1 matches 7 bases. In germline, CDR1 is MNHEY, CDR2 SVGAGI. J was trimmed by 6 bases and V by 5 bases; bases with no gene match: 7. This CDR3 spans 14 amino acids. Here the CDR3 DNA reads TGTGCCAGCAGTGCCGGGACAGCGGTAAACACCATATATTTT. It codes for CASSAGTAVNTIYF.

The chain has TRBV2 and TRBJ2-7, with D maybe TRBD2 (5 bases). Germline V gene sequence: CDR1 SNHLY, CDR2 FYNNEI. CDR3 length: 13 residues. Trimming stripped 6 bases from V and 0 bases from J, with 9 bases between. In nucleotides, the CDR3 is TGTGCCAGCAGGACGGCGGGCTCCTACGAGCAGTACTTC. Translating it yields CASRTAGSYEQYF.

The gene calls are TRBV29-1 and TRBJ1-1, with a weak D call TRBD1 (6 bases). Germline-derived CDR1 and CDR2 are SQVTM and ANQGSEA. Trimming took off 7 bases at V and 1 base at J, with 10 bases between the two ends. CDR3 length: 12 amino acids. The CDR3 protein is CSALGGNTEAFF. The CDR3 bases are TGCAGCGCCCTAGGGGGGAACACTGAAGCTTTCTTT.

This clone showed up just a few times. The CDR3 here is CASRAGSPIEKLFF. CDR3 nucleotides: TGTGCCAGCAGGGCCGGGTCGCCCATCGAAAAACTGTTTTTT. V usage is TRBV7-2 and J usage is TRBJ1-4; D gene uncertain. CDR3 length equals 14 residues. The V end lost 6 bases, the J end lost 8 bases, and 16 bases lay between the germline ends. In germline, CDR1 is SGHTA, CDR2 FQGNSA.

The chain uses TRBV10-1 and TRBJ2-7; possibly TRBD1 for D (6 bases). V lost 10 bases and J lost 6, with 19 bases in between. The germline V gene encodes CDR1 WNHNN and CDR2 SYGVQD (reference sequence). This CDR3 spans 13 amino acids. The CDR3 protein is CAKGQGQGGEQYF. The CDR3 DNA reads TGCGCCAAAGGCCAGGGGCAAGGGGGCGAGCAGTACTTC.

CDR3 loop: CAIRSQGPSGANVLTF. The CDR3 coding sequence is TGTGCCATCAGATCTCAGGGGCCCTCCGGGGCCAACGTCCTGACTTTC. The rearrangement links TRBV10-3 to TRBJ2-6; a possible D gene is TRBD1 (6 bases). This CDR3 has 16 residues. V lost 6 bases, J lost 4 bases, and 16 bases lay in between. The germline V gene has CDR1 ENHRY and CDR2 SYGVKD.

The table lists this clone with a count of one. This rearrangement joins TRBV5-1 to TRBJ1-2; no clear D gene. The germline gives CDR1 SGHRS, CDR2 YFSETQ. V shed 0 bases and J shed 6 bases, with 9 bases lying between them. This CDR3 is 13 amino acids long. CDR3 nucleotide sequence: TGCGCCAGCAGCTTGGGACTAGGAAATGGCTACACCTTC. Encoded protein: CASSLGLGNGYTF.

The chain joins TRBV30 to TRBJ1-2, with unresolved D. This CDR3 region has 11 residues. Germline CDR1 is GTSNPN and CDR2 is SVGIG (reference sequence). Trimming removed 7 bases at V and 6 bases at J, with 12 bases between. CDR3 sequence: CAYYNGDGYTF. As DNA, the CDR3 is TGTGCCTACTATAACGGTGATGGCTACACCTTC.

This chain connects TRBV5-7 to TRBJ1-3, with 9 bases fitting TRBD1. TRBV5-7 falls under the ORF class, with uncertain function. Trimming cost V 2 bases and J 4 bases; bases outside gene matches: 13. The CDR3 consists of 18 residues. The CDR3 DNA is TGTGCCAGCAGCTTATTAAGTTGTGGACAGGGGTTGGGAAACACCATATATTTT. Translated, it gives CASSLLSCGQGLGNTIYF.

This chain links TRBV10-3 with TRBJ1-1, with 7 positions matching TRBD1. V was clipped by 2 bases and J by 3 bases; unmatched bases: 12. This CDR3 comprises 17 residues. Per the germline V gene, CDR1 is ENHRY and CDR2 is SYGVKD. This chain's CDR3 is CAISEQTTGIGYTEAFF. DNA for the CDR3: TGTGCCATCAGTGAGCAGACGACAGGGATAGGTTACACTGAAGCTTTCTTT.

The rearrangement links TRBV30 to TRBJ2-1; the match to TRBD2 covers 9 bases. With V trimmed by 0 bases and J by 9 bases, 12 bases remained unmatched. The CDR3 runs to 16 residues. Per germline, CDR1 GTSNPN and CDR2 SVGIG (reference sequence). CDR3 region: CAWSVEGRRREGEQFF. CDR3 in DNA: TGTGCCTGGAGTGTAGAGGGGCGGCGGCGGGAGGGTGAGCAGTTCTTC.

The J gene is TRBJ2-7, the V gene TRBV4-2, with TRBD2 as a possible D gene (6 bases). The V end lost 0 bases, the J end lost 5 bases, and 11 bases lay between the germline ends. CDR3 length: 14 amino acids. Per the germline V gene, CDR1 is LGHNA and CDR2 is YNFKEQ. The CDR3 DNA reads as TGTGCCAGCAGCCAAGATCCCAGGGAGGACGAGCAGTACTTC. It codes for CASSQDPREDEQYF.

The chain recombines TRBV10-2 with TRBJ2-2; possible D gene TRBD1, 5 bases. The germline CDR1 and CDR2 sequences are WSHSY and SAAADI. The CDR3 extends over 13 amino acids. V lost 3 bases and J lost 4, with 6 bases in between. In DNA, the CDR3 is TGCGCCAGCAGTGAAGGGGCCACCGGGGAGCTGTTTTTT. Translated: CASSEGATGELFF.

This clone was found a few times. The chain links TRBV5-1 to TRBJ1-1; D is uncertain. V was cut by 4 bases and J by 0 bases, with 16 bases left in between. Germline V gene lookup returns CDR1 SGHRS and CDR2 YFSETQ. The CDR3 is made up of 16 amino acids. CDR3 protein: CASSPTGPIMNTEAFF. DNA of the CDR3: TGCGCCAGCAGCCCGACCGGGCCGATCATGAACACTGAAGCTTTCTTT.

This chain joins TRBV19 and TRBJ1-5; no clear D. V was cut by 0 bases and J by 4 bases, with 4 bases left in between. The length of the CDR3 is 13 residues. Germline values: CDR1 LNHDA, CDR2 SQIVND (reference sequence). CDR3 DNA: TGTGCCAGTAGTATAGAGGGTAATCAGCCCCAGCATTTT. Protein sequence: CASSIEGNQPQHF.

A few counts support this clone. The V call is TRBV7-9, the J call TRBJ1-1, with a tentative D call TRBD1 (5 bases). Germline lookup yields CDR1 SEHNR and CDR2 FQNEAQ (reference sequence). The ends were cut back, 5 bases at V and 9 bases at J, with 13 bases in the middle. This CDR3 is 12 amino acids long. Here the CDR3 DNA reads TGTGCCAGCAGCCCACAGGATGGGCAAGCTTTCTTT. This codes for CASSPQDGQAFF.

The chain couples TRBV7-9 to TRBJ2-7; the D is unclear. The CDR3 covers 12 residues. The germline V and J ends were trimmed by 0 bases and 6 bases, with 6 bases remaining between them. Per germline, CDR1 SEHNR and CDR2 FQNEAQ (reference sequence). The CDR3 DNA sequence: TGTGCCAGCAGCTTAGCGGGCCGCGAGCAGTACTTC. Translated: CASSLAGREQYF.

In its sample, this clone was seen a few times. The V and J genes are TRBV30 and TRBJ1-5, with D perhaps matching TRBD1 (5 bases). V was pared by 2 bases and J by 2 bases, with 13 bases between. Looked up from germline, CDR1 is GTSNPN and CDR2 is SVGIG (reference sequence). The CDR3 is 15 residues long. The CDR3 here is CAWSRQGKGNQPQHF. The CDR3, as DNA: TGTGCCTGGAGTCGGCAGGGAAAGGGCAATCAGCCCCAGCATTTT.

CDR3 sequence reads: CAWKYHWNTGELFF. CDR3 DNA sequence: TGTGCCTGGAAGTACCACTGGAACACCGGGGAGCTGTTTTTT. The chain has TRBV30 and TRBJ2-2; unclear D gene. V lost 4 bases to trimming and J lost 1 base, with 10 bases between them. In germline, CDR1 is GTSNPN, CDR2 SVGIG (reference sequence). This CDR3 comprises 14 residues.

The gene calls are TRBV10-3 and TRBJ2-1; D is uncertain. V shed 2 bases and J shed 4 bases, with 3 bases lying between them. CDR1 is ENHRY, CDR2 SYGVKD, per germline. CDR3 size: 12 residues. CDR3 in DNA: TGTGCCATCAGTGAGCCTTACAATGAGCAGTTCTTC. Translation: CAISEPYNEQFF.

This chain uses TRBV12-5 with TRBJ1-4; 7 nucleotides agree with TRBD1. The V segment lost 5 bases and the J segment 2 bases; nucleotides outside the gene matches: 11. The CDR3 is 17 residues long. CDR1 and CDR2 from the germline V gene are LGHNT and FRNRAP. The CDR3 is CASGGGTEGSTNEKLFF. CDR3 nucleotide sequence: TGTGCTAGTGGTGGGGGGACAGAGGGATCGACTAATGAAAAACTGTTTTTT. The variable domain in full, completed from reference TRBV12-5 and TRBJ1-4, reads DARVTQTPRHKVTEMGQEVTMRCQPILGHNTVFWYRQTMMQGLELLAYFRNRAPLDDSGMPKDRFSAEMPDATLATLKIQPSEPRDSAVYFCASGGGTEGSTNEKLFFGSGTQLSVL.